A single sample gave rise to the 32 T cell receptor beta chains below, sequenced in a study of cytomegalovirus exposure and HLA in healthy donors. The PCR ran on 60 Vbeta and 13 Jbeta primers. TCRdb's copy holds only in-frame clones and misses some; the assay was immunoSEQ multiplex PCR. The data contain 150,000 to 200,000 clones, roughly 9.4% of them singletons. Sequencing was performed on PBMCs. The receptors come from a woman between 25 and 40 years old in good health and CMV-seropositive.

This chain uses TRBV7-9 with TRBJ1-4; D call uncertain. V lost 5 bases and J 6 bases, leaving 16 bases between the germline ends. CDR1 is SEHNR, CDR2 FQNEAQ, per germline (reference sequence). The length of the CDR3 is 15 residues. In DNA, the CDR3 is TGTGCCAGCAGCCGAGGGCCAAGCGGTGATGAAAAACTGTTTTTT. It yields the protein CASSRGPSGDEKLFF.

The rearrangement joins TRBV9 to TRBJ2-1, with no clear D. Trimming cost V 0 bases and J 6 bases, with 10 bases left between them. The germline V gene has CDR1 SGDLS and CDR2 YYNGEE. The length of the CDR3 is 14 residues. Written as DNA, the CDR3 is TGTGCCAGCAGCGTAGCTGGGCTGACCAATGAGCAGTTCTTC. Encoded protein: CASSVAGLTNEQFF.

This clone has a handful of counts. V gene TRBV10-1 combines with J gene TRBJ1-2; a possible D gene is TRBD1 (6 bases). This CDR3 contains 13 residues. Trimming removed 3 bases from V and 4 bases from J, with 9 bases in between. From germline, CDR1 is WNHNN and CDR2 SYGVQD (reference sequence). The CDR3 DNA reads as TGCGCCAGCAGTGATATGGACAGCTATGGCTACACCTTC. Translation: CASSDMDSYGYTF.

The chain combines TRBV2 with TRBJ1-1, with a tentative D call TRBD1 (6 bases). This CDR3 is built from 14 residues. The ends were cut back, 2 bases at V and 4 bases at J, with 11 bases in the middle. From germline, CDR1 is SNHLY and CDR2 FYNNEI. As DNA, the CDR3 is TGTGCCAGCAGTGAACCAGGGGTACGCACTGAAGCTTTCTTT. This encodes CASSEPGVRTEAFF.

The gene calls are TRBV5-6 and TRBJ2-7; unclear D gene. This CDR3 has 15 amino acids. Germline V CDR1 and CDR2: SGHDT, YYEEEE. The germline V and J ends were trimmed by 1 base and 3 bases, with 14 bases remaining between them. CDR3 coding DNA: TGTGCCAGCAGCTTGTCTCTTACCCTAAACTACGAGCAGTACTTC. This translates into CASSLSLTLNYEQYF.

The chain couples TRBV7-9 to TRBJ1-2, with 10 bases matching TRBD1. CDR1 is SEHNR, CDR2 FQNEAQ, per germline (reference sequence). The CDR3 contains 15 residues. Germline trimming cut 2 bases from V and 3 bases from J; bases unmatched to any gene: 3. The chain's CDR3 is CASSLRQGADYGYTF. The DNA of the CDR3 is TGTGCCAGCAGCTTACGACAGGGGGCGGACTATGGCTACACCTTC.

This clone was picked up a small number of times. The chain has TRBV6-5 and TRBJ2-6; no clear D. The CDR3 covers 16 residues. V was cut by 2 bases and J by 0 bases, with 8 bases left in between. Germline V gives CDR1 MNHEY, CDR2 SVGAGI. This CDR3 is CASSYLRFSGANVLTF. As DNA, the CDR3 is TGTGCCAGCAGTTACCTCCGGTTCTCTGGGGCCAACGTCCTGACTTTC.

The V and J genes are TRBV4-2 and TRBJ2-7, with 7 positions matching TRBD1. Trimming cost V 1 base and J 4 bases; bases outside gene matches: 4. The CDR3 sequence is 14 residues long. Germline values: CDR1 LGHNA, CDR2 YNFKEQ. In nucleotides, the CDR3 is TGTGCCAGCAGCCAAGGAGGGGGCGGATACGAGCAGTACTTC. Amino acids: CASSQGGGGYEQYF.

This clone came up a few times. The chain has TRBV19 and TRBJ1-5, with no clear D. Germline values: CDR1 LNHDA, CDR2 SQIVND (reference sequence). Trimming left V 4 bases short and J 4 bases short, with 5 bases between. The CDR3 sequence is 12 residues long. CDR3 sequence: CASSTGNQPQHF. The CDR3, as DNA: TGTGCCAGTAGTACAGGAAATCAGCCCCAGCATTTT.

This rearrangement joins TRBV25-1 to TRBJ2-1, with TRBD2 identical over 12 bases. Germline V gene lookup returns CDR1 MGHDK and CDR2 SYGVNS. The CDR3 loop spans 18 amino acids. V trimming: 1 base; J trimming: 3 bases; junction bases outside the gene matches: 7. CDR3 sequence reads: CASSESRTSGTLYNEQFF. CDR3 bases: TGTGCCAGCAGTGAATCGAGGACTAGCGGGACCCTCTACAATGAGCAGTTCTTC.

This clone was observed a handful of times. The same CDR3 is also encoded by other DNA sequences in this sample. The CDR3 protein is CASSEGLADQETQYF. The CDR3 DNA reads TGTGCCAGCAGTGAGGGACTAGCGGACCAAGAGACCCAGTACTTC. V gene TRBV2 combines with J gene TRBJ2-5; 11 nucleotides line up with TRBD2. J lost 0 bases, V lost 3 bases, and 0 bases had no gene match. The CDR3 length is 15 residues. The germline V gene encodes CDR1 SNHLY and CDR2 FYNNEI.

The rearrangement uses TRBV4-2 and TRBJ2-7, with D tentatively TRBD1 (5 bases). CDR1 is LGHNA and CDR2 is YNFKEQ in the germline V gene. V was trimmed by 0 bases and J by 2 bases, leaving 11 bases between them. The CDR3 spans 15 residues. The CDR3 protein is CASSQDLGRAYEQYF. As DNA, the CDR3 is TGTGCCAGCAGCCAAGATTTGGGCAGGGCCTACGAGCAGTACTTC.

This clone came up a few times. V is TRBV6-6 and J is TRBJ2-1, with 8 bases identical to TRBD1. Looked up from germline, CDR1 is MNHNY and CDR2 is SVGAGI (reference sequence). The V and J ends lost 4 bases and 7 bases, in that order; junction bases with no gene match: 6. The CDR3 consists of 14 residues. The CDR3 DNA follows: TGTGCCAGCAGTTCAGGACAGGGTTGGAATGAGCAGTTCTTC. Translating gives CASSSGQGWNEQFF.

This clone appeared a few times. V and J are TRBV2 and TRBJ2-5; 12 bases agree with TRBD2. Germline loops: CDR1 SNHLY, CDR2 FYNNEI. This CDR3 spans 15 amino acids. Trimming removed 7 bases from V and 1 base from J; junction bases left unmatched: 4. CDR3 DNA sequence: TGTGCCAGCACGAGACTAGCGGGAGCCCAAGAGACCCAGTACTTC. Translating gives CASTRLAGAQETQYF.

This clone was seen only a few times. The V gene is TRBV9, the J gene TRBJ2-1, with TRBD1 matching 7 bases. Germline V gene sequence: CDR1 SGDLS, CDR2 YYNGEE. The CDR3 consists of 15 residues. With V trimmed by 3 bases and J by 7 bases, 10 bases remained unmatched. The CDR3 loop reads CASSAWGQILNEQFF. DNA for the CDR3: TGTGCCAGCAGCGCATGGGGACAGATCTTAAATGAGCAGTTCTTC.

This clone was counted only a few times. CDR3 region: CSARVEGTQYF. The CDR3 nucleotides read TGCAGTGCTAGAGTGGAGGGGACCCAGTACTTC. The chain links TRBV20-1 to TRBJ2-5, with D possibly being TRBD2 (6 bases). Trimming shortened V by 1 base and J by 7 bases, and 7 bases separated the two germline ends. Germline CDR1 and CDR2: DFQATT and SNEGSKA (reference sequence). This CDR3 contains 11 residues.

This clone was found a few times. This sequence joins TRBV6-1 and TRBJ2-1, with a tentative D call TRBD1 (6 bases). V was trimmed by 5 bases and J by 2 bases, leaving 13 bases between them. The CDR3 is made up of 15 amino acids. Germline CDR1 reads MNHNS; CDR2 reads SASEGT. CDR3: CASSLTGNAYNEQFF. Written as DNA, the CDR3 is TGTGCCAGCAGTCTCACAGGGAACGCCTACAATGAGCAGTTCTTC.

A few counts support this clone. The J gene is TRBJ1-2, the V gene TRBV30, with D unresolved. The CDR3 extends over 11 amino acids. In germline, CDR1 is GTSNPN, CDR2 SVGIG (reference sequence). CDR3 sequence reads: CARRAANGYTF. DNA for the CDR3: TGTGCGCGGCGGGCTGCAAATGGCTACACCTTC.

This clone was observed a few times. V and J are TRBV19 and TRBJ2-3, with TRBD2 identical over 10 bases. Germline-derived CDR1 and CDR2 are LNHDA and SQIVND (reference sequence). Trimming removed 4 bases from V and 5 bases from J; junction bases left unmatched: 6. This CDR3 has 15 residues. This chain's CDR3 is CASSRAGGLGDTQYF. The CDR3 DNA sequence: TGTGCCAGTAGTAGAGCGGGAGGGCTTGGAGATACGCAGTATTTT.

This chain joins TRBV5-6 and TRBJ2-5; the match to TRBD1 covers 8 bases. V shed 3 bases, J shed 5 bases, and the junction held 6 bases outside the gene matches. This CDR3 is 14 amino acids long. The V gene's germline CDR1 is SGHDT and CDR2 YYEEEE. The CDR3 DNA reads TGTGCCAGCAGCTCGCAGGGGGCTTATGAGACCCAGTACTTC. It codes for CASSSQGAYETQYF.

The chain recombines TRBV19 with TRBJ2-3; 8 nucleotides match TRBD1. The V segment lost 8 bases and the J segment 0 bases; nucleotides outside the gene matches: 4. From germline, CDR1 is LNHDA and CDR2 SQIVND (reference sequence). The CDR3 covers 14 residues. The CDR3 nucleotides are TGTGCCAGTCTCAGGACAGGGAGCACAGATACGCAGTATTTT. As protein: CASLRTGSTDTQYF.

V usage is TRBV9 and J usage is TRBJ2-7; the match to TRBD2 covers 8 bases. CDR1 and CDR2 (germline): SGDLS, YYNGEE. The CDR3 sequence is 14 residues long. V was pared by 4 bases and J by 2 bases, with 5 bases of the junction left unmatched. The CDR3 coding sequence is TGTGCCAGCAGCTCCACTAGCGGCCCCTACGAGCAGTACTTC. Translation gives CASSSTSGPYEQYF.

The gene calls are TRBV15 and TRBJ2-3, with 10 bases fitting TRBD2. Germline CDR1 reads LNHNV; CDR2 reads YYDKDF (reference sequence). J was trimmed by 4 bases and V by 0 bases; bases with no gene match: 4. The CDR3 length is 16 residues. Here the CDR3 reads CATSRDLGLAADTQYF. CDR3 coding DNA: TGTGCCACCAGCAGAGATTTAGGACTAGCGGCAGATACGCAGTATTTT.

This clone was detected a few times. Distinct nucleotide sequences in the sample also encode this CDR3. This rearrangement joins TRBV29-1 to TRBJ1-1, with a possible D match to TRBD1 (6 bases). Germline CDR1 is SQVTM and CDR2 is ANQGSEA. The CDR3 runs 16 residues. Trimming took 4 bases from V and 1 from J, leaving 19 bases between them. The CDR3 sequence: CSVANTGQVGNTEAFF. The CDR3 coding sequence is TGCAGCGTTGCCAACACAGGGCAGGTAGGGAACACTGAAGCTTTCTTT.

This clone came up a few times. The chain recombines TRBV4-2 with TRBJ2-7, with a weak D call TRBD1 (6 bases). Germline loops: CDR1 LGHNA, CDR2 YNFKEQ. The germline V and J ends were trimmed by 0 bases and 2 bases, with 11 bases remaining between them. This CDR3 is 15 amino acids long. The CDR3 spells CASSQDRGFTYEQYF. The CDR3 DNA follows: TGTGCCAGCAGCCAAGACAGGGGTTTCACCTACGAGCAGTACTTC.

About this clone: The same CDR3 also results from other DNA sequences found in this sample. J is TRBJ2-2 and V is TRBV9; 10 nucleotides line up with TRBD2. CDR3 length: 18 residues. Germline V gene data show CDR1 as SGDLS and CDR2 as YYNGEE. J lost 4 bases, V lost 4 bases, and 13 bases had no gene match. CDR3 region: CASSLEGGTSVFTGELFF. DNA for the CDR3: TGTGCCAGCAGCTTAGAGGGTGGGACTAGCGTCTTCACCGGGGAGCTGTTTTTT.

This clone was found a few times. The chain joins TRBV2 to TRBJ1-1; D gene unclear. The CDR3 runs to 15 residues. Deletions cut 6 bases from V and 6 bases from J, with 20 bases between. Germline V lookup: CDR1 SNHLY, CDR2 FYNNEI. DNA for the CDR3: TGTGCCAGCAGCTTAACGTGGCAGTCCGCTGCTGAAGCTTTCTTT. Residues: CASSLTWQSAAEAFF.

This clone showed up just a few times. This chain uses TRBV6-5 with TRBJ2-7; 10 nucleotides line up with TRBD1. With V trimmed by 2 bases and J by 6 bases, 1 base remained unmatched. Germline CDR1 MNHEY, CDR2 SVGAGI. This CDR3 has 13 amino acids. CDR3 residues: CASSYRDRGEQYF. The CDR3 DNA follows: TGTGCCAGCAGTTACAGGGACAGGGGCGAGCAGTACTTC.

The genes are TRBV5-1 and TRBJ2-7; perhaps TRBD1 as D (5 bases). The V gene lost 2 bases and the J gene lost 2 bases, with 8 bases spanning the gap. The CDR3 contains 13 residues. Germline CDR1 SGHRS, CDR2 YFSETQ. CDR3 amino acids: CASSFQGPYEQYF. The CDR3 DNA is TGCGCCAGCAGCTTTCAGGGCCCCTACGAGCAGTACTTC.

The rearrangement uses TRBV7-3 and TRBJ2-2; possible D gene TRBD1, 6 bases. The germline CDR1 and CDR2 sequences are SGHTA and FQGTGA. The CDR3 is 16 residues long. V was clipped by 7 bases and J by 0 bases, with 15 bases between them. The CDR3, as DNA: TGTGCCAGCACCAACAAACAGGGCGCGAACACCGGGGAGCTGTTTTTT. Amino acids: CASTNKQGANTGELFF.

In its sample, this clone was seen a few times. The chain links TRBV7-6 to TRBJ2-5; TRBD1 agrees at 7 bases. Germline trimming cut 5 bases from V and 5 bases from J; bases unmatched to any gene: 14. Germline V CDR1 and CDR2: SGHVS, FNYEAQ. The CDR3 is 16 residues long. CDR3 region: CASSTRLGQIGETQYF. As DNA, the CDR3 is TGTGCCAGCAGCACACGGCTGGGACAGATCGGGGAGACCCAGTACTTC.

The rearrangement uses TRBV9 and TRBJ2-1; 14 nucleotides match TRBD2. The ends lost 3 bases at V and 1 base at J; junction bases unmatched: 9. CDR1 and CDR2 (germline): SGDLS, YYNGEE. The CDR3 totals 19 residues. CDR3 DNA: TGTGCCAGCAGCGGGCCGACTAGCGGGAGGGCCCAGTCCTACAATGAGCAGTTCTTC. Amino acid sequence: CASSGPTSGRAQSYNEQFF.